Listed below are T cell receptor beta chains from one sample, sequenced in a study of human T cells and chemical hapten exposure. TCRdb re-called the RACE reads through MiXCR, storing one row per CDR3 protein. This sample has fewer than 300,000 distinct CDR3 sequences; 7.5% to 10% occur once, and the top ten carry over 2%. Sequencing used whole blood, obtained in connection with sensitization to the hapten diphenylcyclopropenone (DPC). The receptors derive from a woman in her thirties or forties with alopecia areata. Some clones in this sample may be carry-over from other donors' samples. Each CDR3 is given with its conserved first and last residue. D genes are given only for firm matches. Clone size, where shown, is once, few, many, or a class for clones that have expanded.

v_gene: TRBV7-9; abundance: few; d_gene: .; j_gene: TRBJ2-3; CDR3aa: CASSSSQPTDTQYF; CDR3nt: TGTGCCAGCAGCTCGTCTCAGCCCACAGATACGCAGTATTTT
v_gene: TRBV4-1; abundance: few; d_gene: .; j_gene: TRBJ2-1; CDR3aa: CASSHASRGGGGEQFF; CDR3nt: TGCGCCAGCAGTCACGCTAGCCGCGGGGGCGGAGGTGAGCAGTTCTTC
v_gene: TRBV21-1; abundance: .; d_gene: .; j_gene: TRBJ1-6; CDR3aa: CASPQRGSNSPLHF; CDR3nt: TGTGCCAGCCCCCAACGGGGGTCGAACTCACCCCTCCACTTT
v_gene: TRBV7-9; abundance: .; d_gene: TRBD1; j_gene: TRBJ2-7; CDR3aa: CASSPPGTGRVYEQYF; CDR3nt: TGTGCCAGCAGCCCGCCCGGGACAGGAAGAGTCTACGAGCAGTACTTC
v_gene: TRBV27; abundance: many; d_gene: TRBD2; j_gene: TRBJ2-2; CDR3aa: CASSGGALAGAGELFF; CDR3nt: TGTGCCAGCAGCGGAGGGGCACTAGCGGGAGCCGGGGAGCTGTTTTTT
v_gene: TRBV7-3; abundance: .; d_gene: TRBD2; j_gene: TRBJ2-2; CDR3aa: CASSPTWTSGTGELFF; CDR3nt: TGTGCCAGCAGCCCGACCTGGACTAGCGGGACCGGGGAGCTGTTTTTT
v_gene: TRBV20-1; abundance: few; d_gene: .; j_gene: TRBJ2-7; CDR3aa: CSARDRVGKREQYF; CDR3nt: TGCAGTGCTAGAGATCGGGTCGGAAAAAGGGAGCAGTACTTC
v_gene: TRBV28; abundance: few; d_gene: .; j_gene: TRBJ2-3; CDR3aa: CASSLFAEDTQYF; CDR3nt: TGTGCCAGCAGTCTCTTCGCCGAAGATACGCAGTATTTT
v_gene: TRBV5-1; abundance: .; d_gene: TRBD1; j_gene: TRBJ1-3; CDR3aa: CASSGTDSGNTIYF; CDR3nt: TGCGCCAGCAGCGGGACAGATTCTGGAAACACCATATATTTT
v_gene: TRBV28; abundance: .; d_gene: TRBD2; j_gene: TRBJ2-1; CDR3aa: CASSRGTSGRHEQFF; CDR3nt: TGTGCCAGCAGCCGCGGGACTAGCGGGCGGCATGAGCAGTTCTTC
v_gene: TRBV7-9; abundance: .; d_gene: TRBD2; j_gene: TRBJ2-3; CDR3aa: CASEGLAGGGYRTDTQYF; CDR3nt: TGTGCCAGCGAGGGACTAGCGGGAGGAGGGTATAGGACAGATACGCAGTATTTT
v_gene: TRBV6-2/TRBV6-3; abundance: .; d_gene: TRBD2; j_gene: TRBJ2-3; CDR3aa: CASSTGLAGMVTDTQYF; CDR3nt: TGTGCCAGCAGTACCGGACTAGCGGGAATGGTAACAGATACGCAGTATTTT
v_gene: TRBV29-1; abundance: many; d_gene: .; j_gene: TRBJ2-7; CDR3aa: CSVAAATGGTREQYF; CDR3nt: TGCAGCGTTGCTGCTGCGACGGGGGGCACGCGGGAGCAGTACTTC
v_gene: TRBV11-1; abundance: few; d_gene: .; j_gene: TRBJ1-2; CDR3aa: CASSLSHGYGYTF; CDR3nt: TGTGCCAGCAGCTTAAGTCATGGATATGGCTACACCTTC
v_gene: TRBV6-2/TRBV6-3; abundance: many; d_gene: .; j_gene: TRBJ2-2; CDR3aa: CASSSARETGELFF; CDR3nt: TGTGCCAGCAGTTCCGCTCGAGAAACCGGGGAGCTGTTTTTT
v_gene: TRBV6-6; abundance: .; d_gene: TRBD1; j_gene: TRBJ1-2; CDR3aa: CATLRDHTGGGYTF; CDR3nt: TGTGCCACCCTCCGAGACCATACAGGGGGTGGCTACACCTTC
v_gene: TRBV7-9; abundance: many; d_gene: .; j_gene: TRBJ2-5; CDR3aa: CASSLGLSETQYF; CDR3nt: TGTGCCAGCAGCTTAGGGCTATCGGAGACCCAGTACTTC
v_gene: TRBV24-1; abundance: few; d_gene: .; j_gene: TRBJ2-7; CDR3aa: CATSDGYSYEQYF; CDR3nt: TGTGCCACCAGTGACGGGTACTCCTACGAGCAGTACTTC
v_gene: TRBV28; abundance: many; d_gene: .; j_gene: TRBJ2-6; CDR3aa: CASSLGGAGANVLTF; CDR3nt: TGTGCCAGCAGTTTAGGAGGAGCCGGGGCCAACGTCCTGACTTTC
v_gene: TRBV28; abundance: .; d_gene: TRBD2; j_gene: TRBJ2-5; CDR3aa: CASSLTGLAMKTQYF; CDR3nt: TGTGCCAGCAGTTTGACGGGACTAGCAATGAAGACCCAGTACTTC
v_gene: TRBV6-5; abundance: .; d_gene: .; j_gene: TRBJ2-3; CDR3aa: CASSYFGDRPVLDTQYF; CDR3nt: TGTGCCAGCAGTTACTTTGGGGATCGGCCGGTTTTAGATACGCAGTATTTT
v_gene: TRBV6-2/TRBV6-3; abundance: .; d_gene: .; j_gene: TRBJ2-7; CDR3aa: CASANPYEQYF; CDR3nt: TGTGCCAGCGCCAACCCCTACGAGCAGTACTTC
v_gene: TRBV6-2/TRBV6-3; abundance: few; d_gene: TRBD2; j_gene: TRBJ2-1; CDR3aa: CASSRTSGRPGEQFF; CDR3nt: TGTGCCAGCAGCCGCACTAGCGGGAGGCCGGGGGAGCAGTTCTTC
v_gene: TRBV28; abundance: .; d_gene: .; j_gene: TRBJ1-1; CDR3aa: CASGSLTEAFF; CDR3nt: TGTGCCAGCGGATCCTTAACTGAAGCTTTCTTT
v_gene: TRBV19; abundance: few; d_gene: TRBD1; j_gene: TRBJ2-5; CDR3aa: CASSTTGGGQTQYF; CDR3nt: TGTGCCAGTAGTACCACAGGGGGCGGACAGACCCAGTACTTC
v_gene: TRBV24-1; abundance: few; d_gene: .; j_gene: TRBJ1-2; CDR3aa: CATSGESFYGYTF; CDR3nt: TGTGCCACCAGTGGGGAGAGCTTCTATGGCTACACCTTC
v_gene: TRBV27; abundance: .; d_gene: .; j_gene: TRBJ1-3; CDR3aa: CASSPGLTSGNTIYF; CDR3nt: TGTGCCAGCAGCCCGGGACTGACCTCTGGAAACACCATATATTTT
v_gene: TRBV14; abundance: few; d_gene: .; j_gene: TRBJ1-2; CDR3aa: CASSQDAPGINYGYTF; CDR3nt: TGTGCCAGCAGCCAAGATGCCCCGGGAATTAACTATGGCTACACCTTC
v_gene: TRBV28; abundance: .; d_gene: .; j_gene: TRBJ2-3; CDR3aa: CAGASSTDTQYF; CDR3nt: TGTGCCGGGGCCTCTAGCACAGATACGCAGTATTTT
v_gene: TRBV6-5; abundance: few; d_gene: .; j_gene: TRBJ2-1; CDR3aa: CASTTKGGGEDNEQFF; CDR3nt: TGTGCCTCAACGACCAAGGGGGGAGGTGAAGACAATGAGCAGTTCTTC
v_gene: TRBV5-1; abundance: many; d_gene: .; j_gene: TRBJ2-5; CDR3aa: CASKPGAPGETQYF; CDR3nt: TGCGCCAGCAAGCCCGGTGCCCCGGGGGAGACCCAGTACTTC
v_gene: TRBV5-1; abundance: .; d_gene: TRBD2; j_gene: TRBJ2-3; CDR3aa: CASSLTSGRAGDTQYF; CDR3nt: TGCGCCAGCAGCTTGACTAGCGGGAGGGCCGGGGATACGCAGTATTTT
v_gene: TRBV6-2/TRBV6-3; abundance: .; d_gene: .; j_gene: TRBJ2-7; CDR3aa: CASSSSLREQYF; CDR3nt: TGTGCCAGCAGTTCCTCTCTGCGCGAGCAGTACTTC
v_gene: TRBV2; abundance: .; d_gene: TRBD1; j_gene: TRBJ2-3; CDR3aa: CASRAGQGRTDTEYF; CDR3nt: TGTGCCAGCAGGGCCGGACAGGGGCGCACAGATACGGAGTATTTT
v_gene: TRBV12-3/TRBV12-4; abundance: .; d_gene: .; j_gene: TRBJ2-3; CDR3aa: CASTKRVTDTQYF; CDR3nt: TGTGCCAGCACCAAAAGGGTCACAGATACGCAGTATTTT
v_gene: TRBV20-1; abundance: .; d_gene: TRBD1; j_gene: TRBJ2-7; CDR3aa: CSASRPGQMNCYEQYF; CDR3nt: TGCAGTGCTAGCCGGCCGGGACAGATGAACTGCTACGAGCAGTACTTC
v_gene: TRBV20-1; abundance: .; d_gene: TRBD2; j_gene: TRBJ2-3; CDR3aa: CSAPILAGFTDTQYF; CDR3nt: TGCAGTGCGCCGATACTAGCGGGATTCACAGATACGCAGTATTTT
v_gene: TRBV4-3; abundance: many; d_gene: TRBD1; j_gene: TRBJ2-5; CDR3aa: CASSRGTEETQYF; CDR3nt: TGCGCCAGCAGCCGTGGGACAGAAGAGACCCAGTACTTC
v_gene: TRBV9; abundance: .; d_gene: .; j_gene: TRBJ2-5; CDR3aa: CASSVDVDREGETQYF; CDR3nt: TGTGCCAGCAGCGTGGATGTAGACAGGGAGGGAGAGACCCAGTACTTC
v_gene: TRBV7-9; abundance: .; d_gene: TRBD1; j_gene: TRBJ2-7; CDR3aa: CASSRRGGQGMYEQYF; CDR3nt: TGTGCCAGCAGCCGACGAGGAGGACAGGGTATGTACGAGCAGTACTTC
v_gene: TRBV5-1; abundance: .; d_gene: .; j_gene: TRBJ2-7; CDR3aa: CASSFTDYEQYF; CDR3nt: TGCGCCAGCAGCTTTACGGACTACGAGCAGTACTTC
v_gene: TRBV12-3/TRBV12-4; abundance: many; d_gene: .; j_gene: TRBJ2-2; CDR3aa: CASSWARESGELFF; CDR3nt: TGTGCCAGCAGTTGGGCCCGGGAATCCGGGGAGCTGTTTTTT
v_gene: TRBV6-2/TRBV6-3; abundance: few; d_gene: .; j_gene: TRBJ1-1; CDR3aa: CASTSLANTEAFF; CDR3nt: TGTGCCAGCACCTCCCTTGCCAACACTGAAGCTTTCTTT
v_gene: TRBV7-2; abundance: few; d_gene: .; j_gene: TRBJ2-1; CDR3aa: CASSLAAAPFGNEQFF; CDR3nt: TGTGCCAGCAGCTTAGCGGCAGCCCCCTTCGGCAATGAGCAGTTCTTC
v_gene: TRBV12-3/TRBV12-4; abundance: .; d_gene: .; j_gene: TRBJ2-7; CDR3aa: CASSRSGTFEQYF; CDR3nt: TGTGCCAGCAGCCGGAGCGGGACATTCGAGCAGTACTTC
v_gene: TRBV7-9; abundance: .; d_gene: TRBD2; j_gene: TRBJ2-7; CDR3aa: CASSSLAGGRREQYF; CDR3nt: TGTGCCAGCAGCTCCCTAGCGGGAGGGCGGCGGGAGCAGTACTTC
v_gene: TRBV6-2/TRBV6-3; abundance: few; d_gene: .; j_gene: TRBJ1-1; CDR3aa: CASSYSPTNTEAFF; CDR3nt: TGTGCCAGCAGTTACTCCCCTACCAACACTGAAGCTTTCTTT
v_gene: TRBV15; abundance: many; d_gene: .; j_gene: TRBJ2-6; CDR3aa: CATSRDVVAGANVLTF; CDR3nt: TGTGCCACCAGCAGAGATGTCGTGGCTGGGGCCAACGTCCTGACTTTC
v_gene: TRBV20-1; abundance: many; d_gene: .; j_gene: TRBJ1-6; CDR3aa: CSARVGTDNSPLHF; CDR3nt: TGCAGTGCTAGAGTCGGGACGGATAATTCACCCCTCCACTTT
v_gene: TRBV5-1; abundance: few; d_gene: TRBD1; j_gene: TRBJ1-3; CDR3aa: CASSGSGGSGNTIYF; CDR3nt: TGCGCCAGCAGCGGCTCAGGGGGCTCTGGAAACACCATATATTTT
v_gene: TRBV3-1; abundance: .; d_gene: .; j_gene: TRBJ1-6; CDR3aa: CASSLGTWSSSPLHF; CDR3nt: TGTGCCAGCAGCCTCGGGACATGGTCAAGTTCACCCCTCCACTTT